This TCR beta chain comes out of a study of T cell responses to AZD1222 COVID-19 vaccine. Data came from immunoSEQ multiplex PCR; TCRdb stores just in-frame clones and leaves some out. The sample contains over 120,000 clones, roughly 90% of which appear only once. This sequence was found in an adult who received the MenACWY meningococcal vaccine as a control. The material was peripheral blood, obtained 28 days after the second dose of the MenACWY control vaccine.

CDR3 coding DNA: TGTGCCAGTAGTACCCCCGGGGGAGAAGCTTTCTTT. Translating gives CASSTPGGEAFF. The rearrangement links TRBV19 to TRBJ1-1, with a tentative D call TRBD1 (5 bases). CDR1 and CDR2 (germline): LNHDA, SQIVND (reference sequence). Trimming removed 4 bases at V and 8 bases at J, with 11 bases between. The CDR3 covers 12 residues.